This entry features one T cell receptor (beta chain) sequence. TCRdb's table, derived via immunoSEQ multiplex PCR, lists solely in-frame clones and lacks some. This sample has about 130,000 clones, with 85% to 95% found just once. Germline loops: CDR1 KGHSH, CDR2 LQKENI. This CDR3 spans 18 amino acids. V shed 3 bases and J 3 bases; nucleotides not matched to a gene: 11. The entry originates in a study of cytomegalovirus exposure and HLA in healthy donors. This TCR derives from a woman between 18 and 30 years old in good health and CMV-seronegative. The chain is built from TRBV18 and TRBJ2-1, with 10 bases aligning to TRBD2. The sequenced sample consisted of PBMCs. In nucleotides, the CDR3 is TGTGCCAGCTCACCGAGCCCGCCCGGGACTAGCGACTACAATGAGCAGTTCTTC. It yields the protein CASSPSPPGTSDYNEQFF. The entire variable domain, with the rest obtained from reference TRBV18 and TRBJ2-1, is as follows: NAGVMQNPRHLVRRRGQEARLRCSPMKGHSHVYWYRQLPEEGLKFMVYLQKENIIDESGMPKERFSAEFPKEGPSILRIQQVVRGDSAAYFCASSPSPPGTSDYNEQFFGPGTRLTVL.